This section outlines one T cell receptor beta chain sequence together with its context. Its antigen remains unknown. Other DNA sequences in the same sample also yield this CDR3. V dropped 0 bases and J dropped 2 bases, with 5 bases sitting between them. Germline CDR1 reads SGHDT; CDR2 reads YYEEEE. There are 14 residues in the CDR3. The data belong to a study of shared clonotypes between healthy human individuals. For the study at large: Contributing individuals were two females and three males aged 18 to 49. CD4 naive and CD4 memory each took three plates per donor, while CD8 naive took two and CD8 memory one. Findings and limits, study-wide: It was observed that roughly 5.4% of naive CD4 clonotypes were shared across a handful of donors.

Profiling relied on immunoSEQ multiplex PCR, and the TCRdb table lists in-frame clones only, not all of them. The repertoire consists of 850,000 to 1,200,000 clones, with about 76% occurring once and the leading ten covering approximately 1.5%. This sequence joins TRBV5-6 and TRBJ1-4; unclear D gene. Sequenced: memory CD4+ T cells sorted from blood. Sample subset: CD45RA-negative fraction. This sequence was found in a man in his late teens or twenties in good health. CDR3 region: CASSLGRTNEKLFF. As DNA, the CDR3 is TGTGCCAGCAGCTTGGGTAGGACTAATGAAAAACTGTTTTTT.